Listed below are T cell receptor beta chains from one sample, sequenced in a study of blood T cell repertoires in COVID-19. Generated by immunoSEQ multiplex PCR, the TCRdb table keeps only in-frame clones and is missing some. The sample lists roughly 250,000 clones, 65% to 85% occurring once. Source material: peripheral blood. All receptors derive from a human donor in a cohort sampled during active COVID-19. The CDR3 runs from the conserved cysteine through the conserved F or W. Each record gives: clone size, V gene, J gene, D gene, CDR3 protein, CDR3 DNA. A D gene is named only where the DNA matches it firmly. Clone sizes are given selectively: once, few, many, or a class where the clone is expanded.

clone_size: .; v_call: TRBV4-1; j_call: TRBJ2-7; d_call: .; cdr3_aa: CASSQGVGSSYEQYF; cdr3_nt: TGCGCCAGCAGCCAAGGTGTCGGGAGCTCCTACGAGCAGTACTTC
clone_size: few; v_call: TRBV6-1; j_call: TRBJ2-3; d_call: TRBD2; cdr3_aa: CASSDVRGGPDTQYF; cdr3_nt: TGTGCCAGCAGTGATGTACGCGGGGGACCAGATACGCAGTATTTT
clone_size: .; v_call: TRBV7-2; j_call: TRBJ2-1; d_call: TRBD2; cdr3_aa: CASSRLAGGYEQFF; cdr3_nt: TGTGCCAGCAGCCGTTTAGCGGGGGGGTATGAGCAGTTCTTC
clone_size: .; v_call: TRBV9; j_call: TRBJ2-2; d_call: TRBD2; cdr3_aa: CASSAGLVVGELFF; cdr3_nt: TGTGCCAGCAGCGCGGGACTAGTTGTCGGGGAGCTGTTTTTT
clone_size: .; v_call: TRBV30; j_call: TRBJ1-6; d_call: .; cdr3_aa: CAWSKEGRNSPLHF; cdr3_nt: TGTGCCTGGAGTAAGGAGGGTCGGAATTCACCCCTCCACTTT
clone_size: .; v_call: TRBV6-5; j_call: TRBJ2-7; d_call: .; cdr3_aa: CASAQAWDYEQYF; cdr3_nt: TGTGCCAGCGCACAGGCGTGGGACTACGAGCAGTACTTC
clone_size: .; v_call: TRBV19; j_call: TRBJ2-7; d_call: TRBD1; cdr3_aa: CASSAGTGAFYEQYF; cdr3_nt: TGTGCCAGTAGCGCCGGGACAGGGGCATTCTACGAGCAGTACTTC
clone_size: .; v_call: TRBV6-1; j_call: TRBJ2-7; d_call: .; cdr3_aa: CASSERGTEAYEQYF; cdr3_nt: TGTGCCAGCAGTGAAAGAGGTACGGAGGCTTACGAGCAGTACTTC
clone_size: .; v_call: TRBV14; j_call: TRBJ2-7; d_call: .; cdr3_aa: CASSPNRPNEQYF; cdr3_nt: TGTGCCAGCAGCCCCAACAGGCCCAACGAGCAGTACTTC
clone_size: .; v_call: TRBV27; j_call: TRBJ1-1; d_call: .; cdr3_aa: CASSSRTMRSTEAFF; cdr3_nt: TGTGCCAGCAGTTCTCGGACAATGCGGTCCACTGAAGCTTTCTTT
clone_size: .; v_call: TRBV23-1; j_call: TRBJ1-5; d_call: .; cdr3_aa: CASSQPRDKNFSNQPQHF; cdr3_nt: TGCGCCAGCAGTCAGCCCCGGGACAAAAATTTTAGCAATCAGCCCCAGCATTTT
clone_size: .; v_call: TRBV7-3; j_call: TRBJ2-3; d_call: TRBD2; cdr3_aa: CASSRSSGTAVDTQYF; cdr3_nt: TGTGCCAGCAGCCGGTCTAGCGGGACGGCGGTAGATACGCAGTATTTT
clone_size: once; v_call: TRBV21-1; j_call: TRBJ2-2; d_call: .; cdr3_aa: CASSKSSVRRTLRWNTGELFF; cdr3_nt: TGTGCCAGCAGCAAATCTTCGGTCCGGAGAACCCTCCGGTGGAACACCGGGGAGCTGTTTTTT
clone_size: .; v_call: TRBV18; j_call: TRBJ1-1; d_call: .; cdr3_aa: CASSPVNIRGSGTEAFF; cdr3_nt: TGTGCCAGCTCACCGGTGAACATTAGAGGGAGCGGCACTGAAGCTTTCTTT